Given below is one TCR beta chain in context. There are 15 residues in the CDR3. In germline, CDR1 is SGHRS, CDR2 YFSETQ. V shed 0 bases and J shed 0 bases, with 10 bases lying between them. Individually, TCR cDNA molecules were each labelled with a unique molecular identifier. TCRdb ran MiXCR on the 5' RACE reads and lists one entry per CDR3 protein. The sample carries about 45,000 distinct CDR3 sequences, 12% recorded once. Stated time point: sample taken at primary tumor resection. Without sorting, whole RNA was sequenced from tumor, nontumor lung or frozen PBMC. The data were obtained in a study of spatial heterogeneity in lung cancer.

The chain couples TRBV5-1 to TRBJ2-7; a weak D match, TRBD2 (5 bases). Sequencing used PBMCs, obtained at surgery. This sequence originates from a female donor with early-stage non-small cell lung cancer. For the CDR3, the DNA is TGCGCCAGCAGCTTGGAGCCGGGAAGCTCCTACGAGCAGTACTTC. This codes for CASSLEPGSSYEQYF.